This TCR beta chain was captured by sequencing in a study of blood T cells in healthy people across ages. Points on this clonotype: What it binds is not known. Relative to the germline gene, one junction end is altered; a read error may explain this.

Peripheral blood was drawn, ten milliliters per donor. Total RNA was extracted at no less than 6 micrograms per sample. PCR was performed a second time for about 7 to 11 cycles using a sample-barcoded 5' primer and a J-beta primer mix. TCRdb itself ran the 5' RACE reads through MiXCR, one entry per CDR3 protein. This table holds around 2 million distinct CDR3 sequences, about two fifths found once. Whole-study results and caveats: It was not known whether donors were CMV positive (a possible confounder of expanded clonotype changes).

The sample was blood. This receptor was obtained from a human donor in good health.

In nucleotides, the CDR3 is TGCGCCGGCAGTCTGAGCCTAACTGGGGCCAACGTCCTGACTTTC. Protein: CAGSLSLTGANVLTF. This chain connects TRBV5-1 to TRBJ2-6; no reliable D call. CDR3 size: 15 residues. Per germline, CDR1 SGHRS and CDR2 YFSETQ.